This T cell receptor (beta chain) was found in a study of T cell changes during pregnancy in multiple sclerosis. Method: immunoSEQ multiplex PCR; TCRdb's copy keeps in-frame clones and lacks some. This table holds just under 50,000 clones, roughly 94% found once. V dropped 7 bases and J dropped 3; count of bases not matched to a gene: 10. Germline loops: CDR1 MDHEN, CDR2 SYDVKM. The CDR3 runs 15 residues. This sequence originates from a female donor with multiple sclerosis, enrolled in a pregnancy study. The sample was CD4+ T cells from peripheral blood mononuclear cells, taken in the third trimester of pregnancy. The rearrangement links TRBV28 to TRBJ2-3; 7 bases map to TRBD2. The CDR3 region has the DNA TGTGCCAGCACCCTGGGACTATCCGAGACAGATACGCAGTATTTT. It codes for CASTLGLSETDTQYF.